This T cell receptor (beta chain) was captured in a study of cytomegalovirus exposure and HLA in healthy donors (dated by TCRdb to 2016 to 2017). Study-wide context: According to a later analysis, one platform produced both the roughly 120 validation repertoires and the roughly 640 repertoires of the first cohort. The aim of the study was to test whether cataloging public T cell receptors could identify signatures of past pathogen exposure. Along with the approximately 650-subject first cohort, a separate validation cohort of over a hundred different subjects was used. To predict cytomegalovirus infection status, the study combined high-throughput TCR immunosequencing, statistical association of individual TCRs with disease status, and machine learning.

The donors belonged to the validation cohort of about 110 subjects, which was separate from the roughly 670-subject first cohort. Study-wide conclusions, independent of this receptor: The classifier was reported to diagnose cytomegalovirus status with high specificity and sensitivity in both the original cohort and the validation cohort. A later analysis found that TCRs clustered in the first cohort also tended to co-occur in the roughly 120 validation repertoires, with approximately 95% of cluster scores above 0. The authors suggested that the approach could potentially be extended to other disease states and immunological phenotypes. A later analysis had no HLA typing for the validation cohort, so co-occurrence there was scored across all 120 repertoires. Most TCR sequences were seen in very few donors, while some public TCRs were found in many individuals. The study gave a list of about 150 TCR beta chains associated with cytomegalovirus. In vitro tests confirmed that a few of the cytomegalovirus-associated TCR beta chains recognize cytomegalovirus antigens.

In its sample, this clone was seen once. The specificity of this receptor is unknown. Within one base of it there is no much larger clone, and no base qualities were kept. The CDR3 sequence holds 18 residues, the cysteine and phenylalanine included. CDR3 DNA only is kept here, 54 bases in frame from base 1. For CDR1 and CDR2, the germline V gene lists SGDLS and YYNGEE. Trimming leaves V shorter by 0 bases and J shorter by 2 bases, with the junction holding 9 bases beyond the gene matches. The library was obtained by the immunoSEQ multiplex PCR assay. Turning to the authors' computational methods: A statistical classification framework was built to diagnose cytomegalovirus status from the catalog of TCR beta chain sequences. TCRdb mirrors the immuneACCESS table, restricted to in-frame sequences. Some clones are absent from its copies; in checked studies, under half trace to an unresolved V gene, and the reason for the others is unknown. V, J and clone size reflect that table, while D and trimming were determined from the DNA. In this sample the table shows around 150,000 clones, approximately 86% of which occur a single time. The ten largest clones capture 2% to 2.5% of the sample.

The chain couples TRBV9 to TRBJ2-3; 10 middle bases align to TRBD2. This receptor was taken from a woman in her late teens or twenties in good health and CMV-seronegative. Sequenced material: PBMCs. The CDR3 protein sequence reads: CASSVAARAGGPTDTQYF. The bases read TGTGCCAGCAGCGTAGCCGCGCGAGCGGGGGGGCCCACAGATACGCAGTATTTT.